This T cell receptor beta chain was identified in a study of shared clonotypes between healthy human individuals. Study details: Donor composition was a couple of women and three men, aged 18 to 49. Study-wide points: Around 5% of naive CD4 clonotypes were common to four donors.

CD45RO-negative CD8 cells positively selected for CCR7 made up the naive population, which excluded terminally differentiated effector memory CD45RA+ cells. In germline, CDR1 is MRHNA, CDR2 SNTAGT. The CDR3 extends over 15 amino acids. J lost 1 base, V lost 4 bases, and 3 bases had no gene match. Concerning this clone: Antigen unknown.

Replicate sorted-subset PCRs were loaded with around 220 ng DNA, 30,000 to 35,000 T cell genomes. The protocol was immunoSEQ multiplex PCR, while the TCRdb copy is restricted to in-frame clones and leaves out a portion. This table holds hundreds of thousands of clones, roughly 96% found once. Sequenced: naive CD8+ T cells sorted from blood. V is TRBV6-4 and J is TRBJ2-3; 9 bases match TRBD2. This sequence originates from a woman aged 25 to 39 in good health. The CDR3 DNA sequence: TGTGCCAGCAGTGCGCGACTAGCGGGCACAGATACGCAGTATTTT. Translation: CASSARLAGTDTQYF.